These T cell receptor beta chains were read from a single sample in a study of T-cell memory formation after mild COVID-19. Each CDR3 protein is one row after TCRdb ran MiXCR on the 5' RACE reads. The sample carries about 470,000 distinct CDR3 sequences, about 20% recorded once. Material for sequencing was PBMCs or a T cell subset sorted from them (not recorded which). The receptor source for this set is an adult woman who had mild COVID-19 (a few samples of this study predate the infection). Cell type and time point are not known. The CDR3 runs from the conserved cysteine through the conserved F or W. A D gene is named only where the DNA matches it firmly. A row's size may be missing; if present it is once, few, many or a size class.

j_gene: TRBJ2-5; abundance: NA; v_gene: TRBV28; d_gene: NA; CDR3aa: CASRLQGIGKETQYF; CDR3nt: TGTGCCAGCAGACTACAGGGAATCGGTAAAGAGACCCAGTACTTC
j_gene: TRBJ2-3; abundance: NA; v_gene: TRBV12-3/TRBV12-4; d_gene: NA; CDR3aa: CASSLPRFRTDTQYF; CDR3nt: TGTGCCAGCAGTTTGCCTCGTTTTCGCACAGATACGCAGTATTTT
j_gene: TRBJ1-1; abundance: NA; v_gene: TRBV7-9; d_gene: NA; CDR3aa: CASSLVDAAFF; CDR3nt: TGTGCCAGCAGCTTAGTAGACGCAGCTTTCTTT
j_gene: TRBJ2-5; abundance: few; v_gene: TRBV9; d_gene: NA; CDR3aa: CASSGGVSEGETQYF; CDR3nt: TGTGCCAGCAGCGGTGGGGTCAGTGAAGGTGAGACCCAGTACTTC
j_gene: TRBJ2-1; abundance: NA; v_gene: TRBV14; d_gene: NA; CDR3aa: CASSQALGGSYNEQFF; CDR3nt: TGTGCCAGCAGCCAAGCCTTGGGGGGATCCTACAATGAGCAGTTCTTC
j_gene: TRBJ1-1; abundance: NA; v_gene: TRBV29-1; d_gene: NA; CDR3aa: CSVAFRMNTEAFF; CDR3nt: TGCAGCGTTGCCTTTCGCATGAACACTGAAGCTTTCTTT
j_gene: TRBJ2-3; abundance: NA; v_gene: TRBV4-3; d_gene: NA; CDR3aa: CASSQGLLPTDTQYF; CDR3nt: TGCGCCAGCAGCCAAGGACTTCTCCCCACAGATACGCAGTATTTT
j_gene: TRBJ2-3; abundance: few; v_gene: TRBV5-6; d_gene: TRBD2; CDR3aa: CASSVPGLAGADTQYF; CDR3nt: TGTGCCAGCAGCGTACCGGGACTAGCGGGAGCAGATACGCAGTATTTT
j_gene: TRBJ1-2; abundance: NA; v_gene: TRBV29-1; d_gene: NA; CDR3aa: CSVAGSSYGYTF; CDR3nt: TGCAGCGTTGCGGGCAGCTCCTATGGCTACACCTTC
j_gene: TRBJ2-7; abundance: NA; v_gene: TRBV7-2; d_gene: TRBD2; CDR3aa: CASTKGLDRYEQYF; CDR3nt: TGTGCCAGCACCAAAGGACTAGACCGATACGAGCAGTACTTC
j_gene: TRBJ1-1; abundance: NA; v_gene: TRBV5-8; d_gene: NA; CDR3aa: CASSFGGRGTEAFF; CDR3nt: TGTGCCAGCAGCTTTGGGGGGAGGGGCACTGAAGCTTTCTTT
j_gene: TRBJ2-7; abundance: few; v_gene: TRBV7-2; d_gene: TRBD1; CDR3aa: CASSPTGTEPFEQYF; CDR3nt: TGTGCCAGCAGCCCCACCGGGACAGAACCTTTCGAGCAGTACTTC
j_gene: TRBJ2-7; abundance: NA; v_gene: TRBV4-2; d_gene: NA; CDR3aa: CASSQDRQGMEGEQYF; CDR3nt: TGTGCCAGCAGCCAAGATAGACAGGGCATGGAGGGCGAGCAGTACTTC
j_gene: TRBJ2-5; abundance: NA; v_gene: TRBV18; d_gene: NA; CDR3aa: CASSPPMGYQETQYF; CDR3nt: TGTGCCAGCTCACCACCTATGGGGTACCAAGAGACCCAGTACTTC
j_gene: TRBJ1-2; abundance: NA; v_gene: TRBV7-8; d_gene: NA; CDR3aa: CASSLEAGAYGYTF; CDR3nt: TGTGCCAGCAGCTTAGAGGCAGGGGCCTATGGCTACACCTTC
j_gene: TRBJ1-6; abundance: NA; v_gene: TRBV14; d_gene: NA; CDR3aa: CASSQYQGRPSPLHF; CDR3nt: TGTGCCAGCAGCCAATATCAGGGGAGACCGTCACCCCTCCACTTT
j_gene: TRBJ2-7; abundance: NA; v_gene: TRBV7-8; d_gene: NA; CDR3aa: CASSFSAAYEQYF; CDR3nt: TGTGCCAGCAGCTTTTCCGCAGCCTACGAGCAGTACTTC
j_gene: TRBJ1-6; abundance: NA; v_gene: TRBV20-1; d_gene: NA; CDR3aa: CSVAGGDSPLHF; CDR3nt: TGCAGTGTCGCGGGAGGGGACTCACCCCTCCACTTT
j_gene: TRBJ1-1; abundance: few; v_gene: TRBV11-2; d_gene: NA; CDR3aa: CASSSGQSWTEAFF; CDR3nt: TGTGCCAGCAGCTCCGGACAGTCTTGGACTGAAGCTTTCTTT
j_gene: TRBJ1-4; abundance: NA; v_gene: TRBV25-1; d_gene: NA; CDR3aa: CASAHRPATNEKLFF; CDR3nt: TGTGCCAGCGCTCATCGGCCTGCAACTAATGAAAAACTGTTTTTT
j_gene: TRBJ2-1; abundance: NA; v_gene: TRBV6-2/TRBV6-3; d_gene: NA; CDR3aa: CASSYTFRGGFNEQFF; CDR3nt: TGTGCCAGCAGTTACACTTTCCGGGGTGGCTTCAATGAGCAGTTCTTC
j_gene: TRBJ2-1; abundance: many; v_gene: TRBV27; d_gene: TRBD1; CDR3aa: CASSGGSYNEQFF; CDR3nt: TGTGCCAGTTCAGGGGGCTCCTACAATGAGCAGTTCTTC
j_gene: TRBJ2-5; abundance: few; v_gene: TRBV5-1; d_gene: TRBD2; CDR3aa: CASSGGGGAETQYF; CDR3nt: TGCGCCAGCAGCGGCGGCGGGGGGGCGGAGACCCAGTACTTC
j_gene: TRBJ2-3; abundance: NA; v_gene: TRBV15; d_gene: NA; CDR3aa: CATSRDGWDTQYF; CDR3nt: TGTGCCACCAGCAGAGACGGGTGGGATACGCAGTATTTT
j_gene: TRBJ1-2; abundance: NA; v_gene: TRBV7-3; d_gene: TRBD1; CDR3aa: CASRPGQGAGYTF; CDR3nt: TGTGCCAGCAGGCCGGGACAGGGAGCGGGCTACACCTTC
j_gene: TRBJ2-6; abundance: few; v_gene: TRBV20-1; d_gene: NA; CDR3aa: CSAISFTPSGANVLTF; CDR3nt: TGCAGTGCTATATCGTTTACTCCCTCTGGGGCCAACGTCCTGACTTTC
j_gene: TRBJ2-1; abundance: NA; v_gene: TRBV7-8; d_gene: NA; CDR3aa: CASRYTSSYNEQFF; CDR3nt: TGTGCCAGCAGGTACACAAGCTCCTACAATGAGCAGTTCTTC
j_gene: TRBJ1-1; abundance: few; v_gene: TRBV29-1; d_gene: TRBD1; CDR3aa: CSTGEGLNTEAFF; CDR3nt: TGCAGCACAGGGGAGGGGCTGAACACTGAAGCTTTCTTT
j_gene: TRBJ2-1; abundance: many; v_gene: TRBV4-1; d_gene: TRBD2; CDR3aa: CASSQDGLAGASSYNEQFF; CDR3nt: TGCGCCAGCAGCCAAGATGGACTAGCGGGGGCAAGCTCCTACAATGAGCAGTTCTTC
j_gene: TRBJ1-1; abundance: NA; v_gene: TRBV6-2/TRBV6-3; d_gene: TRBD1; CDR3aa: CASNYRGPNTEAFF; CDR3nt: TGTGCCAGCAATTACAGGGGACCAAACACTGAAGCTTTCTTT
j_gene: TRBJ2-1; abundance: NA; v_gene: TRBV7-8; d_gene: TRBD2; CDR3aa: CASSPLPSGTTYNEQFF; CDR3nt: TGTGCCAGCAGCCCTCTTCCTAGCGGGACGACCTACAATGAGCAGTTCTTC
j_gene: TRBJ2-4; abundance: few; v_gene: TRBV7-2; d_gene: NA; CDR3aa: CASSLVARDTPENIQYF; CDR3nt: TGTGCCAGCAGCTTGGTAGCGAGAGACACCCCCGAAAACATTCAGTACTTC
j_gene: TRBJ1-2; abundance: NA; v_gene: TRBV6-5; d_gene: TRBD1; CDR3aa: CASTGGQGYGYTF; CDR3nt: TGTGCCAGTACCGGGGGACAGGGCTATGGCTACACCTTC
j_gene: TRBJ1-2; abundance: many; v_gene: TRBV19; d_gene: NA; CDR3aa: CASSRATGGYTF; CDR3nt: TGTGCCAGTAGTAGGGCAACGGGAGGCTACACCTTC
j_gene: TRBJ2-1; abundance: many; v_gene: TRBV7-9; d_gene: TRBD2; CDR3aa: CASSLPRSGEGSLYNEQFF; CDR3nt: TGTGCCAGCAGCCTCCCTCGCTCGGGGGAGGGCTCCCTATACAATGAGCAGTTCTTC
j_gene: TRBJ2-5; abundance: many; v_gene: TRBV15; d_gene: NA; CDR3aa: CATSPGEKTQYF; CDR3nt: TGTGCCACCAGCCCGGGTGAGAAGACCCAGTACTTC
j_gene: TRBJ1-5; abundance: NA; v_gene: TRBV12-3/TRBV12-4; d_gene: TRBD1; CDR3aa: CASSRGTASNQPQHF; CDR3nt: TGTGCCAGCAGCCGAGGGACAGCGAGCAATCAGCCCCAGCATTTT
j_gene: TRBJ1-3; abundance: few; v_gene: TRBV6-5; d_gene: NA; CDR3aa: CASHERVPGNTIYF; CDR3nt: TGTGCCAGTCATGAGAGGGTCCCTGGAAACACCATATATTTT
j_gene: TRBJ2-6; abundance: NA; v_gene: TRBV7-6; d_gene: NA; CDR3aa: CASSLFGQRNSGANVLTF; CDR3nt: TGTGCCAGCAGCCTTTTCGGACAGAGGAACTCTGGGGCCAACGTCCTGACTTTC
j_gene: TRBJ2-3; abundance: few; v_gene: TRBV5-1; d_gene: TRBD2; CDR3aa: CASSSYSGTDTQYF; CDR3nt: TGCGCCAGCAGCTCTTATAGCGGGACAGATACGCAGTATTTT
j_gene: TRBJ2-5; abundance: few; v_gene: TRBV6-1; d_gene: TRBD2; CDR3aa: CASSSRTSGLETQYF; CDR3nt: TGTGCCAGCAGTTCCCGGACTAGCGGGTTAGAGACCCAGTACTTC